This T cell receptor beta chain was obtained from a study of blood T cell repertoires in COVID-19. Germline assignment: CDR1 ENHRY and CDR2 SYGVKD. The CDR3 loop spans 14 amino acids. Trimming shortened V by 4 bases and J by 6 bases, and 15 bases separated the two germline ends. Generated by immunoSEQ multiplex PCR, the TCRdb table keeps only in-frame clones and is missing some. Of roughly 190,000 clones listed, around 80% are singletons. This chain joins TRBV10-3 and TRBJ1-1; perhaps TRBD1 as D (6 bases). This TCR was recovered from a man aged 25 to 45 with active or convalescent COVID-19. The sample taken for sequencing was peripheral blood. In nucleotides, the CDR3 is TGTGCCATCAGTGTCGAGGACAGTCTCCCTGAAGCTTTCTTT. It translates to CAISVEDSLPEAFF.